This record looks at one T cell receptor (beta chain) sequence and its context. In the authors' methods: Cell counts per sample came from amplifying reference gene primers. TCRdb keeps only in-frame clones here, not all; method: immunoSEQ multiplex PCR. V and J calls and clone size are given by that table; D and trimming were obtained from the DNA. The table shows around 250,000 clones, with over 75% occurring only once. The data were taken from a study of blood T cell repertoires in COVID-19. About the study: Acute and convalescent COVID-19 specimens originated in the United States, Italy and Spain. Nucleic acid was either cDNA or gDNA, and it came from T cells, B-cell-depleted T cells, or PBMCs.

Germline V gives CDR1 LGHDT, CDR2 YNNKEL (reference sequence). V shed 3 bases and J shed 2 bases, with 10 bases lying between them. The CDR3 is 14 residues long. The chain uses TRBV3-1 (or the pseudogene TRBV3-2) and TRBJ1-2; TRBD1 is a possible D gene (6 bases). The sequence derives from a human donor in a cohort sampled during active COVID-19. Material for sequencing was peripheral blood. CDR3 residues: CASSHRTENYGYTF. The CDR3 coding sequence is TGTGCCAGCAGCCACCGGACAGAAAACTATGGCTACACCTTC.